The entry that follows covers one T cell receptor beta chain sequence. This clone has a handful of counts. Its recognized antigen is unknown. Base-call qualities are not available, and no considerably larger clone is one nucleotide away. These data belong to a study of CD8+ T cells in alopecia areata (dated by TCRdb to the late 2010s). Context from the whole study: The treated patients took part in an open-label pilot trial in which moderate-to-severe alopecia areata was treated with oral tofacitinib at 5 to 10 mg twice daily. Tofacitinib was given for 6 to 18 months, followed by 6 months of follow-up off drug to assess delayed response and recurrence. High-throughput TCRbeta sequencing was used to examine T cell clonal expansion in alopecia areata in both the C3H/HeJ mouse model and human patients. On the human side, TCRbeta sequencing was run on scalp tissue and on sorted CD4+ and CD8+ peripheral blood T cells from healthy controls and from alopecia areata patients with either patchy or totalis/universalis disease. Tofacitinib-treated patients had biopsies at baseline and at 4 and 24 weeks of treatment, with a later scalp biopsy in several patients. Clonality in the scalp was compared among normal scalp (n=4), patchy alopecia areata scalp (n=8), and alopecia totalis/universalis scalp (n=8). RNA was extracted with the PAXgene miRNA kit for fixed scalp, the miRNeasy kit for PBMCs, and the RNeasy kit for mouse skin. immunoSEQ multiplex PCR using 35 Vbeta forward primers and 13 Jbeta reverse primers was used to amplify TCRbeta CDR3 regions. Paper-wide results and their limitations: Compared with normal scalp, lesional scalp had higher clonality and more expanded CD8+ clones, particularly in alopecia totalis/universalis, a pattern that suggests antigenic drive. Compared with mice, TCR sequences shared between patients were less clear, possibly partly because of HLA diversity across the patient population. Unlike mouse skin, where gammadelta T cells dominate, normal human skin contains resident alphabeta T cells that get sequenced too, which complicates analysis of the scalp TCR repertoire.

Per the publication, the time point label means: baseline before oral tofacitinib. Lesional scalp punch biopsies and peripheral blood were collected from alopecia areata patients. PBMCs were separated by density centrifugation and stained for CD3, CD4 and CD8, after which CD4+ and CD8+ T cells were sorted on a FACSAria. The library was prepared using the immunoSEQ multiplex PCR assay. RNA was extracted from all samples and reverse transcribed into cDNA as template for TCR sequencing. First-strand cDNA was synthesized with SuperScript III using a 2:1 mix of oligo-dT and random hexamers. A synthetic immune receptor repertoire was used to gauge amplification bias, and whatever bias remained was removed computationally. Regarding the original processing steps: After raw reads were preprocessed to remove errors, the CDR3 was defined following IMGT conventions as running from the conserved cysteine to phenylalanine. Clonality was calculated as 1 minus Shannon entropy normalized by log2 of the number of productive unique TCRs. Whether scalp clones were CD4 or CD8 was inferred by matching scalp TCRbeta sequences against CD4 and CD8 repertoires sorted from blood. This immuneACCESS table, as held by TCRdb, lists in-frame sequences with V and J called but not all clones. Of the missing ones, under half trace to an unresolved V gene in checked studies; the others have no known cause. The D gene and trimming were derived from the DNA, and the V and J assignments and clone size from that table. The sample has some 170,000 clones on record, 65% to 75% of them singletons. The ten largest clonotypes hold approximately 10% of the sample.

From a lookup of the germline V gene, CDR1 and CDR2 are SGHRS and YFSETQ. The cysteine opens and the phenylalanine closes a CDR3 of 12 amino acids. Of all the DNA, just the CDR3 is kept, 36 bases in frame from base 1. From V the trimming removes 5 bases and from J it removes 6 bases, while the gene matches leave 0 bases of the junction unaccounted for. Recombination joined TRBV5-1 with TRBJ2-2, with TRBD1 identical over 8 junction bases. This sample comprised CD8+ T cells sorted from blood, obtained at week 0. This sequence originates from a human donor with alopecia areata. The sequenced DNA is TGCGCCAGCAGGACAGGGGCCGGGGAGCTGTTTTTT. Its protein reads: CASRTGAGELFF.